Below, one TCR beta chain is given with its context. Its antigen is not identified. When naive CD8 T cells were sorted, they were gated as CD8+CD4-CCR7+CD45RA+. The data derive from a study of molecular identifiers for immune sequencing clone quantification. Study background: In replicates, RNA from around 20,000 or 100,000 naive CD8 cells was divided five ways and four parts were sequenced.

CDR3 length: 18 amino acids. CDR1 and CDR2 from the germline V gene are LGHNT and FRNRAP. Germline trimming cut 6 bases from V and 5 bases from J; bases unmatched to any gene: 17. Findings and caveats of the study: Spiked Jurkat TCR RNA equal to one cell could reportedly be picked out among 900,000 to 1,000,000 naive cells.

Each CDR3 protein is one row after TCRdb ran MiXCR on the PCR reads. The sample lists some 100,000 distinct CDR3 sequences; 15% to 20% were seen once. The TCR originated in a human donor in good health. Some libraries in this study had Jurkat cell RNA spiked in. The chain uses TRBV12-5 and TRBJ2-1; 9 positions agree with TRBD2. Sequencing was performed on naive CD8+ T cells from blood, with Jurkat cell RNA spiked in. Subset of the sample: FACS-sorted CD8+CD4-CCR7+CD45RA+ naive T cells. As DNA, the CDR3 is TGTGCTAGTGGCCTGGTGAGTCGCCTAGCGGGAACCCACAATGAGCAGTTCTTC. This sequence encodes CASGLVSRLAGTHNEQFF.